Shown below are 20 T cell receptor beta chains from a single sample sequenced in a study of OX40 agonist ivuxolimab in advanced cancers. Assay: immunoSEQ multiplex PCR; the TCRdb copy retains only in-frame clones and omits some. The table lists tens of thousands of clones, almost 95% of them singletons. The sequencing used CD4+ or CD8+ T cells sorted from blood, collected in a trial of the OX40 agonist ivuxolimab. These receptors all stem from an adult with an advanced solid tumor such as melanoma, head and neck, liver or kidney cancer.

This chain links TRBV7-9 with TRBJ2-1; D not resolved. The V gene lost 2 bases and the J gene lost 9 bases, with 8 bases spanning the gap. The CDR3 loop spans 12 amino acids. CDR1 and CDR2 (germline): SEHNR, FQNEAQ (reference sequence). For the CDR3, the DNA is TGTGCCAGCAGCTTACCCCGGGCTGAGCAGTTCTTC. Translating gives CASSLPRAEQFF.

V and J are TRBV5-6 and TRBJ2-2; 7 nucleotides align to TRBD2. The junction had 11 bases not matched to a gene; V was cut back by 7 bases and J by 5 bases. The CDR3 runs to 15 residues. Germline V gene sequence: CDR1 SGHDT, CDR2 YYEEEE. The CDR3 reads CASRPRGVWTGELFF. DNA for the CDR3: TGTGCCAGCCGGCCCCGGGGGGTTTGGACCGGGGAGCTGTTTTTT.

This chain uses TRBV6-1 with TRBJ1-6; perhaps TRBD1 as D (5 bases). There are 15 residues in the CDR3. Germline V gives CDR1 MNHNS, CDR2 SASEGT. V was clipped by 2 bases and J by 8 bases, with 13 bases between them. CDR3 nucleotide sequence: TGTGCCAGCAGTGAATACGGAGGGGTTGATTCACCCCTCCACTTT. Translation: CASSEYGGVDSPLHF.

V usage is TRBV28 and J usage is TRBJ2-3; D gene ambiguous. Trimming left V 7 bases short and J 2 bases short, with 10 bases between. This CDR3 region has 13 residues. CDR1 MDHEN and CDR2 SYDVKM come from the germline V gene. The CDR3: CASNNRITDTQYF. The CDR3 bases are TGTGCCAGCAATAACCGAATCACAGATACGCAGTATTTT.

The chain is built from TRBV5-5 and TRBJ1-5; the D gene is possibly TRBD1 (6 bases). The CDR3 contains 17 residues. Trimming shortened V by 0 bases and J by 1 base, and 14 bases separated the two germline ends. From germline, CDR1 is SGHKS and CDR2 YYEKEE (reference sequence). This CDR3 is CASSLAGQFLSNQPQHF. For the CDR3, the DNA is TGTGCCAGCAGCTTGGCCGGACAGTTCCTAAGCAATCAGCCCCAGCATTTT.

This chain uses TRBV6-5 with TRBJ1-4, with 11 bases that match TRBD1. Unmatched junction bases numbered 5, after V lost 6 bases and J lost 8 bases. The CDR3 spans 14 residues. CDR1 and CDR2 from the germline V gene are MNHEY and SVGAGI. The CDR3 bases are TGTGCCAGCAGAGGACAGGGGGCGCGGGAAAAACTGTTTTTT. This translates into CASRGQGAREKLFF.

CDR3 sequence: CASSRKFLDSPLHF. In DNA, the CDR3 is TGTGCCAGCAGTCGTAAATTTTTAGATTCACCCCTCCACTTT. The V and J genes are TRBV6-4 and TRBJ1-6; no clear D. The V gene's germline CDR1 is MRHNA and CDR2 SNTAGT. Trimming stripped 5 bases from V and 8 bases from J, with 13 bases between. The CDR3 is 14 residues long.

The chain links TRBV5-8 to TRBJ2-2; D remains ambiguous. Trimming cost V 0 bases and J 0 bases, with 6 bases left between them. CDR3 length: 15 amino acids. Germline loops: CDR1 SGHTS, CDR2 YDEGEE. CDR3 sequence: CASSLAASNTGELFF. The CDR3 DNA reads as TGTGCCAGCAGCTTGGCGGCTTCGAACACCGGGGAGCTGTTTTTT.

CDR3 nucleotide sequence: TGTGCCAGCAGTCTTGGTGACTATGGCTACACCTTC. Translating it yields CASSLGDYGYTF. The chain uses TRBV28 and TRBJ1-2; no reliable D call. The V and J ends lost 5 bases and 3 bases respectively, with 7 bases between them. The CDR3 sequence is 12 residues long. CDR1 MDHEN and CDR2 SYDVKM come from the germline V gene.

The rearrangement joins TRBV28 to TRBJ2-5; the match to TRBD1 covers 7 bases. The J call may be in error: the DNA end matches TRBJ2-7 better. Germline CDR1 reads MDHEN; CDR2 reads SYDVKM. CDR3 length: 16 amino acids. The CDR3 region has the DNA TGTGCCAGCAGTGTTACAGGGGTCGGGGCCTCCTACGAGCAGTACTTC. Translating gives CASSVTGVGASYEQYF.

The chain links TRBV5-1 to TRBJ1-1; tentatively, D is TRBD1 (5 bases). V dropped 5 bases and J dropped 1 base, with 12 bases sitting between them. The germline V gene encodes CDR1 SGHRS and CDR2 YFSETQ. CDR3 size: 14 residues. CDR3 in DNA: TGCGCCAGCAGTCTAGGTGACAGGAACACTGAAGCTTTCTTT. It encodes CASSLGDRNTEAFF. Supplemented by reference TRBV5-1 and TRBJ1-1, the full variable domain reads KAGVTQTPRYLIKTRGQQVTLSCSPISGHRSVSWYQQTPGQGLQFLFEYFSETQRNKGNFPGRFSGRQFSNSRSEMNVSTLELGDSALYLCASSLGDRNTEAFFGQGTRLTVV.

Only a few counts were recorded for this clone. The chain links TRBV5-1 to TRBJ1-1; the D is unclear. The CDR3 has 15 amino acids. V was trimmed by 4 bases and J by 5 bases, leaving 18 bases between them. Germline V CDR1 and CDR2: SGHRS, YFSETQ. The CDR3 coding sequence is TGCGCCAGCAGCGATCCCCGGGTCCTTGGAACTGAAGCTTTCTTT. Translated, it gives CASSDPRVLGTEAFF.

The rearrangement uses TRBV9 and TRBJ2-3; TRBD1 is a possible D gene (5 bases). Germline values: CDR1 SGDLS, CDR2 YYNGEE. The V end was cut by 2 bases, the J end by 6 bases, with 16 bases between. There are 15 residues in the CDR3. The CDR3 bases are TGTGCCAGCAGCGTTCTGTCAGGGAATGGGGATACGCAGTATTTT. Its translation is CASSVLSGNGDTQYF.

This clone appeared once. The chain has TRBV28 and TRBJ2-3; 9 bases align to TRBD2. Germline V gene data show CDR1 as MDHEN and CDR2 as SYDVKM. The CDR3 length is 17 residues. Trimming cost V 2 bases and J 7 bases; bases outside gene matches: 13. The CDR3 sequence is CASSLRSREGPRNTQYF. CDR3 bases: TGTGCCAGCAGTTTACGGTCGCGGGAGGGCCCTCGAAATACGCAGTATTTT.

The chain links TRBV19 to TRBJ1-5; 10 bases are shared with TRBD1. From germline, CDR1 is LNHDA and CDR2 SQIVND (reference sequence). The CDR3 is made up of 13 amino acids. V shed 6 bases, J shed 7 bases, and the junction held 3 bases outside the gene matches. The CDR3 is CASRGQGGQPQHF. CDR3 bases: TGTGCCAGTAGAGGACAGGGGGGGCAGCCCCAGCATTTT.

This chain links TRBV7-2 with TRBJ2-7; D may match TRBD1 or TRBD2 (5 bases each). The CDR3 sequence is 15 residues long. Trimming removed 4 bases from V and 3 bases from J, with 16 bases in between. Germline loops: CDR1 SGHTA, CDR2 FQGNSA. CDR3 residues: CASSSTGWGSYEQYF. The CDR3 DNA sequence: TGTGCCAGCAGCTCGACCGGGTGGGGGAGCTACGAGCAGTACTTC.

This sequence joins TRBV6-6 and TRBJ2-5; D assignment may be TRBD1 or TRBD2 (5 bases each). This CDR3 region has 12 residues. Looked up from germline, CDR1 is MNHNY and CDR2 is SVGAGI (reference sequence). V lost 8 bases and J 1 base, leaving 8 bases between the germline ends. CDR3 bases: TGTGCCAGCCGGGACCCCCAAGAGACCCAGTACTTC. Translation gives CASRDPQETQYF.

This CDR3 reads CASSLEGSGTQYF. CDR3 sequence (DNA): TGTGCCAGCAGCTTAGAAGGGTCGGGGACCCAGTACTTC. V gene TRBV7-2 combines with J gene TRBJ2-5; D gene uncertain. V lost 1 base to trimming and J lost 7 bases, with 10 bases between them. CDR1 and CDR2 from the germline V gene are SGHTA and FQGNSA. The CDR3 spans 13 residues.

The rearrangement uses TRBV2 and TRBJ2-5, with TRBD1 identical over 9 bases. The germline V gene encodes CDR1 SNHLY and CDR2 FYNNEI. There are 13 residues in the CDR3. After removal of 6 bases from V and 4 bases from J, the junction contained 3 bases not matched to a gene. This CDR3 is CASRKGQGETQYF. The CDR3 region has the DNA TGTGCCAGCAGAAAGGGACAGGGAGAGACCCAGTACTTC.

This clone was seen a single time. The CDR3 loop reads CASSLLGQAAKNIQYF. DNA of the CDR3: TGTGCCAGCAGTTTATTAGGACAGGCAGCCAAAAACATTCAGTACTTC. The chain combines TRBV27 with TRBJ2-4; 7 bases agree with TRBD1. Trimming cost V 1 base and J 0 bases; bases outside gene matches: 3. This CDR3 comprises 16 residues. From germline, CDR1 is MNHEY and CDR2 SMNVEV (reference sequence).